This T cell receptor beta chain was found in a study of regulatory T cells in long-lasting Graves disease. Construction of TCR beta libraries relied on iRepertoire HTBI primers and on Arm-PCR targeting CDR3 regions. Each CDR3 protein is one row after TCRdb ran MiXCR on the multiplex PCR reads. Of 200,000 to 250,000 distinct CDR3 sequences in the sample, 20% to 25% were seen once. Time point described: newly diagnosed GD, antithyroid drugs for less than 3 months. PBMC-derived RNA was used for the TCR library. This CDR3 comprises 15 residues. Germline values: CDR1 MGHRA, CDR2 YSYEKL. Between the trimmed V and J ends, which lost 10 bases and 2 bases, there was a span of 18 bases. Ten or more counts support this clonotype.

The V gene is TRBV4-1, the J gene TRBJ2-1, with D possibly being TRBD1 (7 bases). This specimen consisted of peripheral blood mononuclear cells (PBMCs), obtained at new diagnosis, from a patient treated with antithyroid drugs. This TCR derives from a female donor with Graves disease. CDR3 nucleotide sequence: TGCGCCACCGGGAGTGAGGGGGCAACCTACAATGAGCAGTTCTTC. Amino acid sequence: CATGSEGATYNEQFF.